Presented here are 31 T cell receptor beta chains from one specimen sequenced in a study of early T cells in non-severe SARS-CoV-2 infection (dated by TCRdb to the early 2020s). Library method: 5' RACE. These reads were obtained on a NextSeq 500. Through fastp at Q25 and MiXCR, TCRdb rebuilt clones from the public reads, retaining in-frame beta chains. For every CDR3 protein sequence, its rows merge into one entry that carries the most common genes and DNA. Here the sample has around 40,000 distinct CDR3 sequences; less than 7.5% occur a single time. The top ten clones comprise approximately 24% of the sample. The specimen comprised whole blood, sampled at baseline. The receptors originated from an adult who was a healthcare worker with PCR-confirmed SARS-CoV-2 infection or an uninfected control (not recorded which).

CDR3 in DNA: TGTGCCTGGAGTGTTTGGAACGATGAGCAGTTCTTC. Its protein is CAWSVWNDEQFF. The chain uses TRBV30 and TRBJ2-1, with D hard to call. The CDR3 is made up of 12 amino acids. Trimming removed 0 bases from V and 8 bases from J, with 8 bases in between. Germline V gives CDR1 GTSNPN, CDR2 SVGIG (reference sequence).

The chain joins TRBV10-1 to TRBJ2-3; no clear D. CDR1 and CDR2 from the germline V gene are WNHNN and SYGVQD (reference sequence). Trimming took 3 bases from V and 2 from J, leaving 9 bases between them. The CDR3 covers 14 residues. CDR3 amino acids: CASSDLTLTDTQYF. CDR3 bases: TGCGCCAGCAGTGACCTAACCCTCACAGATACGCAGTATTTT.

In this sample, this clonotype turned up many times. DNA of the CDR3: TGTGCCAGCAGCCCCCGATCGGAGGGCCTCAAAAACATTCAGTACTTC. It codes for CASSPRSEGLKNIQYF. The chain couples TRBV7-3 to TRBJ2-4; the D gene is possibly TRBD2 (6 bases). Germline V gene data show CDR1 as SGHTA and CDR2 as FQGTGA. The CDR3 covers 16 residues. The V gene lost 5 bases and the J gene lost 3 bases, with 17 bases spanning the gap.

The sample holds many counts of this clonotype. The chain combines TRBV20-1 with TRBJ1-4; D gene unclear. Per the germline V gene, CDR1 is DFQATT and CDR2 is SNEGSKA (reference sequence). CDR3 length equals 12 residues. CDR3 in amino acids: CGSRARNEKLFF. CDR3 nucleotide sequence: TGCGGTAGCCGGGCCCGTAATGAAAAACTGTTTTTT.

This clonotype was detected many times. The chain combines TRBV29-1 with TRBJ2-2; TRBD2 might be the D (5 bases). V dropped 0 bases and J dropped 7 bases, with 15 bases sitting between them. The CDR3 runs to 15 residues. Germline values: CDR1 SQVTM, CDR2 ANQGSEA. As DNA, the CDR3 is TGCAGCGTTGAAGATCCGGGGAAACAAGGCGGGGAGCTGTTTTTT. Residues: CSVEDPGKQGGELFF.

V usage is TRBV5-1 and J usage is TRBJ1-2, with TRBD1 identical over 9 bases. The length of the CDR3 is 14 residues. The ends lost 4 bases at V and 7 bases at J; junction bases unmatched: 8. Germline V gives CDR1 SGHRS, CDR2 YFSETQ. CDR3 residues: CASSTQGASSGYTF. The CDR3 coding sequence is TGCGCCAGCAGCACACAGGGGGCTAGTAGTGGCTACACCTTC.

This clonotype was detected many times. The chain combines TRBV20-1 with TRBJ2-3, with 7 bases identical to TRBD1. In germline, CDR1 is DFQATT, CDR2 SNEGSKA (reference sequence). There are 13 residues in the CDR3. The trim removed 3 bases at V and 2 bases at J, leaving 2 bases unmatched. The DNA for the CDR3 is TGCAGTGCTAGCAGGGGGAACACAGATACGCAGTATTTT. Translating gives CSASRGNTDTQYF.

The CDR3 nucleotides read TGTGCCAGCAGTTACGAGTCTGGGGCCAACGTCCTGACTTTC. It is translated as CASSYESGANVLTF. This chain links TRBV27 with TRBJ2-6; no clear D. There are 14 residues in the CDR3. Looked up from germline, CDR1 is MNHEY and CDR2 is SMNVEV (reference sequence). Trimming took off 4 bases at V and 1 base at J, with 5 bases between the two ends.

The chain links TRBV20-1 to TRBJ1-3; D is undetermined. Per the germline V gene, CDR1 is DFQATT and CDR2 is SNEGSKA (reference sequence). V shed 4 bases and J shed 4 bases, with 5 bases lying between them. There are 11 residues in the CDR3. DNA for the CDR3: TGCAGTGCTATACAGGGAAACACCATATATTTT. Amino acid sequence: CSAIQGNTIYF.

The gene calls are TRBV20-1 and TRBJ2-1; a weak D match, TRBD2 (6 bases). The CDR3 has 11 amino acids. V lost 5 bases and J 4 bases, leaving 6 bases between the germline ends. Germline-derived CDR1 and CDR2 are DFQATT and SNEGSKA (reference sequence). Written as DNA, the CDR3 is TGCAGTGCTGGGACTTACAATGAGCAGTTCTTC. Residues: CSAGTYNEQFF.

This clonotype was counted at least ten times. CDR3 DNA sequence: TGTGCCAGCAGTTTTTCCTGGGCGGATACGCAGTATTTT. Translated: CASSFSWADTQYF. This rearrangement joins TRBV12-3 or TRBV12-4 to TRBJ2-3; the D is unclear. V was shortened by 3 bases and J by 6 bases, with 10 bases between the two germline ends. The CDR3 sequence is 13 residues long.

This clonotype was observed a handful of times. The CDR3 loop is CSAREGPGTRIPGELFF. CDR3 coding DNA: TGCAGTGCTAGAGAGGGGCCCGGGACAAGAATTCCCGGGGAGCTGTTTTTT. The gene calls are TRBV20-1 and TRBJ2-2; D might be TRBD1 (6 bases). The CDR3 contains 17 residues. Germline V gene data show CDR1 as DFQATT and CDR2 as SNEGSKA (reference sequence). Trimming removed 0 bases at V and 6 bases at J, with 20 bases between.

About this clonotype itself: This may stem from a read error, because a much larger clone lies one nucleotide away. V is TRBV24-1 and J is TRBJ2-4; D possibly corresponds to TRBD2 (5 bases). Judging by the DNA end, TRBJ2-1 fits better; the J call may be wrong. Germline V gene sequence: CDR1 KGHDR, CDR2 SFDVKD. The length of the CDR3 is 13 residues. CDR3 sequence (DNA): TGTGCCACCAGTGATTACTCCGCGGGCATTCAGTTCTTC. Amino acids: CATSDYSAGIQFF.

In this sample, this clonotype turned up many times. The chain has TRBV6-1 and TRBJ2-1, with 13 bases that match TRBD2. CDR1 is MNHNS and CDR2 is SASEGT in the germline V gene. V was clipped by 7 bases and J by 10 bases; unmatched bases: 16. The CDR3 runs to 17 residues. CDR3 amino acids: CASTSPLGLAGVEEQFF. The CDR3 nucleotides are TGTGCCAGCACCTCCCCGCTCGGACTAGCGGGAGTTGAGGAGCAGTTCTTC.

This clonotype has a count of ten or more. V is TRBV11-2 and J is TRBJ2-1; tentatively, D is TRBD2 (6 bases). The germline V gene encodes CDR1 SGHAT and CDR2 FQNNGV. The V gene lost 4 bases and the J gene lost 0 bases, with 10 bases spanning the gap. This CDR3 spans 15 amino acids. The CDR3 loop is CASSSRLVSYNEQFF. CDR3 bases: TGTGCCAGCAGCTCCCGACTAGTCTCCTACAATGAGCAGTTCTTC.

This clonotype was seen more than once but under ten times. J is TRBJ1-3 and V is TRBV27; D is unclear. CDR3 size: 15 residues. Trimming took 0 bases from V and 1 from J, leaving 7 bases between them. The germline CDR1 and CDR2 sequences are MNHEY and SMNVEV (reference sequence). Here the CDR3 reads CASSLSWVSGNTIYF. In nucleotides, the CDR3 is TGTGCCAGCAGTTTATCATGGGTGTCTGGAAACACCATATATTTT.

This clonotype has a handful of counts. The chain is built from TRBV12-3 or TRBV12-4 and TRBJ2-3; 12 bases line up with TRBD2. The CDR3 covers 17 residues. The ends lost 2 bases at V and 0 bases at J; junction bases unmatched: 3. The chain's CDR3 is CASSLRTSGTSTDTQYF. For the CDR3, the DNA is TGTGCCAGCAGTTTAAGGACTAGCGGGACTAGCACAGATACGCAGTATTTT.

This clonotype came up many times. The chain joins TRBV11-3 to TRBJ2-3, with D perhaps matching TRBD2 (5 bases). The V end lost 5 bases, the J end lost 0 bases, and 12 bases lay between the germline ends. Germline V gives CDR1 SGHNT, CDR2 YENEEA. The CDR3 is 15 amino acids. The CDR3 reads CASSRSGKSTDTQYF. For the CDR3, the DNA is TGTGCCAGCAGCCGGTCGGGGAAGAGCACAGATACGCAGTATTTT. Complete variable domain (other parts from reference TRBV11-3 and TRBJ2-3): EAGVVQSPRYKIIEKKQPVAFWCNPISGHNTLYWYLQNLGQGPELLIRYENEEAVDDSQLPKDRFSAERLKGVDSTLKIQPAELGDSAVYLCASSRSGKSTDTQYFGPGTRLTVL.

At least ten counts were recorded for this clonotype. The CDR3 protein is CASSPTPEGYGYTF. CDR3 bases: TGTGCCAGCAGTCCTACACCAGAAGGGTATGGCTACACCTTC. The V and J genes are TRBV25-1 and TRBJ1-2; no definite D call. There are 14 residues in the CDR3. Germline V gene lookup returns CDR1 MGHDK and CDR2 SYGVNS. V was pared by 5 bases and J by 5 bases, with 15 bases between.

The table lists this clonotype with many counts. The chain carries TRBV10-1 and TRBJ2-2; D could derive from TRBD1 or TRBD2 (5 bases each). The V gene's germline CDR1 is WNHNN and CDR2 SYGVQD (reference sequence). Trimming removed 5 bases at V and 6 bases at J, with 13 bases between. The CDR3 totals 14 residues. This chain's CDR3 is CASSSGGAAGELFF. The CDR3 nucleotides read TGCGCCAGCAGTTCTGGGGGAGCGGCCGGGGAGCTGTTTTTT.

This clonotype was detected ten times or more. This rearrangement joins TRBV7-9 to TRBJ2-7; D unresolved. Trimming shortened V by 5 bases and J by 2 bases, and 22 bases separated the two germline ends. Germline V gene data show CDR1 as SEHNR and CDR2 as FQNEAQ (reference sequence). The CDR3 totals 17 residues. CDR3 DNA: TGTGCCAGCAGCCCCCTGGAGTTGGGTATTATGCCCTACGAGCAGTACTTC. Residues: CASSPLELGIMPYEQYF.

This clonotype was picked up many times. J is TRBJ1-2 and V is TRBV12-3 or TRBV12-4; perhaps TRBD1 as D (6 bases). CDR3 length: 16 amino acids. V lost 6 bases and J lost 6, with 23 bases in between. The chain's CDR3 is CASSPRSGTHRDGYTF. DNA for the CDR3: TGTGCCAGCAGCCCCAGATCAGGAACCCACAGGGATGGCTACACCTTC.

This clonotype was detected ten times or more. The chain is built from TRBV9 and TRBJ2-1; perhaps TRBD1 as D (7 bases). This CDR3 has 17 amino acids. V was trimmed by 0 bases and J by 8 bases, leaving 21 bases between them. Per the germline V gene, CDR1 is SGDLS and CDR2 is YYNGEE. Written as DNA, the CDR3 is TGTGCCAGCAGCGTAGCTGGGGACAGCTGGAGGGGGGATGAGCAGTTCTTC. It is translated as CASSVAGDSWRGDEQFF.

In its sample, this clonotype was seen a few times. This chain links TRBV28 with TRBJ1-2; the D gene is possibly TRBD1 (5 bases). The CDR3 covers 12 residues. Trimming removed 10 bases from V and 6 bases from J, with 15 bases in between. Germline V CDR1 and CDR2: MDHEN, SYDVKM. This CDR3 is CATQPDIDGYTF. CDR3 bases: TGTGCCACCCAGCCGGACATCGATGGCTACACCTTC.

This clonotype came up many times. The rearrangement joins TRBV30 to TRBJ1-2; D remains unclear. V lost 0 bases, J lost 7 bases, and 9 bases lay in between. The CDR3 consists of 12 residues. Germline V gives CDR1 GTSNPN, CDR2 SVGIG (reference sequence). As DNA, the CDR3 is TGTGCCTGGAGTGTCACTCGGGGTGGCTACACCTTC. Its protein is CAWSVTRGGYTF.

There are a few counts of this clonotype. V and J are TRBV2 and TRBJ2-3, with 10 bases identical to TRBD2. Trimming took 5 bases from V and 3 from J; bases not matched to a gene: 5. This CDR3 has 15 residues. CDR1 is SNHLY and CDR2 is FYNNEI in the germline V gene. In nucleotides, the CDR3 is TGTGCCAGCAGTCCGAGAGCGGGAGGGACAGATACGCAGTATTTT. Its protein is CASSPRAGGTDTQYF.

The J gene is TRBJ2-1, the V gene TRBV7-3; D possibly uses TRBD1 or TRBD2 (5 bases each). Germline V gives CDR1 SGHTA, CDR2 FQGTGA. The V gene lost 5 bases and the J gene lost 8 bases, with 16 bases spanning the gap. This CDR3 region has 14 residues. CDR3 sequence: CASSPPGRSDEQFF. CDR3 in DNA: TGTGCCAGCAGCCCCCCGGGACGGTCGGATGAGCAGTTCTTC.

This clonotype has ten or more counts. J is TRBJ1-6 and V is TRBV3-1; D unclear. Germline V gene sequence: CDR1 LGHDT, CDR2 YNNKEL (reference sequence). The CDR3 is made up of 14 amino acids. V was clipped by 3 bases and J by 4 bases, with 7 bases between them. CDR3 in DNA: TGTGCCAGCAGCCATAGAGGATATAATTCACCCCTCCACTTT. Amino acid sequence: CASSHRGYNSPLHF.

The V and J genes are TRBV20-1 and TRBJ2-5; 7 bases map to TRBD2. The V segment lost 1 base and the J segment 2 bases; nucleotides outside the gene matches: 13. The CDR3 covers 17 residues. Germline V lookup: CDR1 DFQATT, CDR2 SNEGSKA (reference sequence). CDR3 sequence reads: CSARGEGRLAVQETQYF. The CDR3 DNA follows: TGCAGTGCTAGAGGTGAAGGTCGGCTAGCGGTACAAGAGACCCAGTACTTC.

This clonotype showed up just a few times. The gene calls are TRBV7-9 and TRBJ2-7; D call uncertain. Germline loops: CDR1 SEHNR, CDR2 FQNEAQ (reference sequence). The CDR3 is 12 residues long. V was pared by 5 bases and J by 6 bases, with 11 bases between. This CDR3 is CASSRDTSEQYF. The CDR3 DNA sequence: TGTGCCAGCAGCCGAGACACTTCCGAGCAGTACTTC. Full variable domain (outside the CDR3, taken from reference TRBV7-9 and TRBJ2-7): DTGVSQNPRHKITKRGQNVTFRCDPISEHNRLYWYRQTLGQGPEFLTYFQNEAQLEKSRLLSDRFSAERPKGSFSTLEIQRTEQGDSAMYLCASSRDTSEQYFGPGTRLTVT.

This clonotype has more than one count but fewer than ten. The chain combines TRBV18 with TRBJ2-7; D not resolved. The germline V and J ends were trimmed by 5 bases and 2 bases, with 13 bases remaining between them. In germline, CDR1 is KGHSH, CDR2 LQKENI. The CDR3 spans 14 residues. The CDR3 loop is CASSIMDGPYEQYF. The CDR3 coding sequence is TGTGCCAGCTCAATAATGGACGGTCCCTACGAGCAGTACTTC.